The entry below describes one T cell receptor (beta chain). Its matching antigen is unknown. The V segment lost 4 bases and the J segment 3 bases; nucleotides outside the gene matches: 6. The CDR3 has 17 residues. CDR1 is SEHNR, CDR2 FQNEAQ, per germline (reference sequence). The assay was immunoSEQ multiplex PCR, and TCRdb's table has in-frame clones only and misses some. In the table there are tens of thousands of clones, approximately 96% of which are singletons. The sample comes from a study of cytomegalovirus exposure and HLA in healthy donors. General observations from the study: The TCR clusters that emerged in the first cohort tended, a later analysis found, to co-occur in the approximately 110 validation repertoires.

The donors were part of the validation cohort, which consisted of under 150 subjects and was separate from the first cohort of about 720 subjects. The TCR comes from a woman aged 18-30 years in good health and CMV-seropositive. This chain connects TRBV7-9 to TRBJ2-1; 13 bases line up with TRBD2. Source material: PBMCs. CDR3 DNA sequence: TGTGCCAGCAGCTGGGGACTAGCGGGATCTCTCTACAATGAGCAGTTCTTC. Translation: CASSWGLAGSLYNEQFF.